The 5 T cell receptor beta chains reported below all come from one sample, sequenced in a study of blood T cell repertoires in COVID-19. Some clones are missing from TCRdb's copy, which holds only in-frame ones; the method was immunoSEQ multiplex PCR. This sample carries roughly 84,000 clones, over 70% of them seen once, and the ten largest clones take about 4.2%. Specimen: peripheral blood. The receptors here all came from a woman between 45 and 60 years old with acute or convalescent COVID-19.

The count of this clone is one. The CDR3 protein is CASSPPGGPYEQYF. For the CDR3, the DNA is TGTGCCAGCAGCCCCCCCGGGGGACCCTACGAGCAGTACTTC. This chain connects TRBV11-1 to TRBJ2-7; maybe TRBD2 (6 bases). Trimming removed 5 bases from V and 2 bases from J, with 13 bases in between. Germline CDR1 SGHAT, CDR2 FQDESV (reference sequence). The CDR3 sequence is 14 residues long.

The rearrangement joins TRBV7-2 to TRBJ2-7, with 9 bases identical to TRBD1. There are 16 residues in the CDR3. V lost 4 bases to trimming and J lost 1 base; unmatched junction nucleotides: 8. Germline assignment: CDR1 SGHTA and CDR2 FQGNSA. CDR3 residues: CASSSPGTGRSYEQYF. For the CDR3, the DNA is TGTGCCAGCAGCTCCCCCGGGACAGGGAGGTCCTACGAGCAGTACTTC. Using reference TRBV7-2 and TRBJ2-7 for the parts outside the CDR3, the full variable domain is GAGVSQSPSNKVTEKGKDVELRCDPISGHTALYWYRQSLGQGLEFLIYFQGNSAPDKSGLPSDRFSAERTGGSVSTLTIQRTQQEDSAVYLCASSSPGTGRSYEQYFGPGTRLTVT.

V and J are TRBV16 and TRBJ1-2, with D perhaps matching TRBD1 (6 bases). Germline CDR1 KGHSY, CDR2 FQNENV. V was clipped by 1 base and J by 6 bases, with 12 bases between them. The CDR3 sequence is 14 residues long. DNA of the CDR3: TGTGCCAGCAGCCAATTTGAAGGGGGAAATGGCTACACCTTC. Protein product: CASSQFEGGNGYTF.

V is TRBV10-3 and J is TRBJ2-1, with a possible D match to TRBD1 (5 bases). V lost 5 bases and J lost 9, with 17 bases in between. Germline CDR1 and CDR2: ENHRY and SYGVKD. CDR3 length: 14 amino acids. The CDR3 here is CAISPVLGQGEQFF. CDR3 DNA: TGTGCCATCAGTCCCGTGCTAGGGCAGGGTGAGCAGTTCTTC.

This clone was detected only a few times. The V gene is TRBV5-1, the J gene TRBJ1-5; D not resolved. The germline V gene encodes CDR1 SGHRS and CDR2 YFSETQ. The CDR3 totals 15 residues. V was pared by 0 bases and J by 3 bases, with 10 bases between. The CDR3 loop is CASSLGGQANQPQHF. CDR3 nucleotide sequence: TGCGCCAGCAGCTTGGGAGGGCAGGCCAATCAGCCCCAGCATTTT.